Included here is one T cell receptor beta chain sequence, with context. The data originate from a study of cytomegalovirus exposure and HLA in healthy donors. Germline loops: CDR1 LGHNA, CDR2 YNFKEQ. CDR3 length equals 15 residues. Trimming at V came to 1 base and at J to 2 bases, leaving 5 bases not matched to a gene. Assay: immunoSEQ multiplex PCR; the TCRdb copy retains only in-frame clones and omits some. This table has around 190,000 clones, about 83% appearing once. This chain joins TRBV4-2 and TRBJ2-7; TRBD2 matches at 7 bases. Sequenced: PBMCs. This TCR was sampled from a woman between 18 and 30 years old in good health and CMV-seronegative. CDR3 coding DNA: TGTGCCAGCAGCCAAGCTGACGGGACTACCTACGAGCAGTACTTC. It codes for CASSQADGTTYEQYF.